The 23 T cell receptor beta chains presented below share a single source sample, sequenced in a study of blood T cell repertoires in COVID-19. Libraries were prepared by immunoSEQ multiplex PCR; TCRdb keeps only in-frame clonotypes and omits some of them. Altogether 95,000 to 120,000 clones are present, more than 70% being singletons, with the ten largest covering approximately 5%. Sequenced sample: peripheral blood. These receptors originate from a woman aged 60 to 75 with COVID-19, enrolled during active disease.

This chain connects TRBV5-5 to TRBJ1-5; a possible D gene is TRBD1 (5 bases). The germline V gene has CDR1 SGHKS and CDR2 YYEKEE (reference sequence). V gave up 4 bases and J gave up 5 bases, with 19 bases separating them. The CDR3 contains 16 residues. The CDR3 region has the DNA TGTGCCAGCAGCCCGGTCCGGTCTGGGGCGGATCAGCCCCAGCATTTT. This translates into CASSPVRSGADQPQHF.

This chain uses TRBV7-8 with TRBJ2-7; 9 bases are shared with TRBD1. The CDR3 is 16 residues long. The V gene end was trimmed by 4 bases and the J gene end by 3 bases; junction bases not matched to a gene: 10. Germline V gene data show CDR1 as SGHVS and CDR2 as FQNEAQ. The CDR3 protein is CASSSYSGTGIYEQYF. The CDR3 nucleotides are TGTGCCAGCAGCTCATACTCCGGGACAGGGATCTACGAGCAGTACTTC.

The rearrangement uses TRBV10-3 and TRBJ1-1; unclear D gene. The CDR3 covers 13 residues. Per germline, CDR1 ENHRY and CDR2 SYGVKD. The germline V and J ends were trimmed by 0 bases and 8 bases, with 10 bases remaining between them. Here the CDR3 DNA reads TGTGCCATCAGTGAGTCGACAACGCAGGAAGCTTTCTTT. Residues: CAISESTTQEAFF.

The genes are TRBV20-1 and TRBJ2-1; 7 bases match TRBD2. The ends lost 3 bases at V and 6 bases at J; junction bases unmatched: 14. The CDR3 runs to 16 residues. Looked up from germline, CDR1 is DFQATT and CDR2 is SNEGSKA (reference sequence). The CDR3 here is CSASSRSGGRANEQFF. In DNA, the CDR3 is TGCAGTGCTAGTTCACGTTCGGGGGGAAGGGCCAATGAGCAGTTCTTC.

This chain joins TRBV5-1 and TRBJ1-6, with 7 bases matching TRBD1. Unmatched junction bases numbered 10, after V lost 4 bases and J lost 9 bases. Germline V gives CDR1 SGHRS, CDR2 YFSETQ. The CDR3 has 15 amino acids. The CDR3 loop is CASSDGTVVISPLHF. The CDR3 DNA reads TGCGCCAGCAGCGATGGGACAGTCGTTATTTCACCCCTCCACTTT.

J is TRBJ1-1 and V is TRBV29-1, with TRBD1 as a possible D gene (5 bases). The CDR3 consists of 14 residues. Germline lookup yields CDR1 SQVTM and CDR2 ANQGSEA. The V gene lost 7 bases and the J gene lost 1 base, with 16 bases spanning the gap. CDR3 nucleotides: TGCAGCGCTAAGATGGACAACACGAACACTGAAGCTTTCTTT. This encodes CSAKMDNTNTEAFF.

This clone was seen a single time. The CDR3: CASKSGTGTEKLFF. For the CDR3, the DNA is TGTGCCAGCAAATCCGGGACAGGGACCGAAAAACTGTTTTTT. The V call is TRBV7-9, the J call TRBJ1-4; 9 nucleotides agree with TRBD1. V lost 7 bases to trimming and J lost 8 bases; unmatched junction nucleotides: 8. CDR1 is SEHNR, CDR2 FQNEAQ, per germline (reference sequence). This CDR3 region has 14 residues.

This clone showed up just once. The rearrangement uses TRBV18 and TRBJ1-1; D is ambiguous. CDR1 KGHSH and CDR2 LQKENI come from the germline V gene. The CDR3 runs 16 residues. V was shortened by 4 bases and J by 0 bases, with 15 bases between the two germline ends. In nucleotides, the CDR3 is TGTGCCAGCTCACTTACTAACGGACTGCTGAACACTGAAGCTTTCTTT. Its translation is CASSLTNGLLNTEAFF.

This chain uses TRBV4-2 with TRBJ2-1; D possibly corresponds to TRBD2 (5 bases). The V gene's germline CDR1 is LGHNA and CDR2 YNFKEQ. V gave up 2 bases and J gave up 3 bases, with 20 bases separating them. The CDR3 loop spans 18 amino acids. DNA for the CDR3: TGTGCCAGCAGCCAACGTACGGACTCCTTTCCGTACTACAATGAGCAGTTCTTC. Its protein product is CASSQRTDSFPYYNEQFF.

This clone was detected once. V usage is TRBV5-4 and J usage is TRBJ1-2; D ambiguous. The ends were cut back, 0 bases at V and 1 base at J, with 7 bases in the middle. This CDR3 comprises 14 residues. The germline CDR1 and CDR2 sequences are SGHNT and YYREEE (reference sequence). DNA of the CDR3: TGTGCCAGCAGCTTGGAACAGAATAACTATGGCTACACCTTC. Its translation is CASSLEQNNYGYTF.

The CDR3 reads CASSDPGGASGANVLTF. The CDR3, as DNA: TGTGCCAGCAGTGACCCAGGGGGCGCGTCTGGGGCCAACGTCCTGACTTTC. The rearrangement links TRBV2 to TRBJ2-6; TRBD1 agrees at 8 bases. This CDR3 region has 17 residues. CDR1 SNHLY and CDR2 FYNNEI come from the germline V gene. V was pared by 3 bases and J by 1 base, with 5 bases of the junction left unmatched.

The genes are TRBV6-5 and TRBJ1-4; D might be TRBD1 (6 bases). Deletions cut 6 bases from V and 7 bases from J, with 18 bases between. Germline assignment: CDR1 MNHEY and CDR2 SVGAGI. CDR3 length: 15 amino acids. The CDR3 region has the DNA TGTGCCAGCAGAGCCAGGGGAGGGAGCGGTGAAAAACTGTTTTTT. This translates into CASRARGGSGEKLFF.

The CDR3 here is CACRQGAWGGYTF. CDR3 DNA sequence: TGTGCCTGCCGACAGGGGGCCTGGGGTGGCTACACCTTC. The genes are TRBV30 and TRBJ1-2; TRBD1 agrees at 10 bases. Germline CDR1 is GTSNPN and CDR2 is SVGIG (reference sequence). The length of the CDR3 is 13 residues. With V trimmed by 6 bases and J by 7 bases, 8 bases remained unmatched.

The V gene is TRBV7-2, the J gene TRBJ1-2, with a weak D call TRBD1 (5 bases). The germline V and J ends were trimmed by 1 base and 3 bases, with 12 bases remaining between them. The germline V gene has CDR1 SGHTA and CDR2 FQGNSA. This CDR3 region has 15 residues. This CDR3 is CASSLVGRQDYGYTF. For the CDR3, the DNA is TGTGCCAGCAGCTTAGTGGGGCGCCAAGACTATGGCTACACCTTC.

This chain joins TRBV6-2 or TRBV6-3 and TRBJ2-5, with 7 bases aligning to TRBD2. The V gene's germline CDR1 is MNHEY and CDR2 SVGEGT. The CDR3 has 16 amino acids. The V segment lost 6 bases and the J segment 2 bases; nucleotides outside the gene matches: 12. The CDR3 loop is CASSKNLAAGQETQYF. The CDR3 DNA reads TGTGCCAGCAGCAAGAACCTAGCGGCCGGTCAAGAGACCCAGTACTTC.

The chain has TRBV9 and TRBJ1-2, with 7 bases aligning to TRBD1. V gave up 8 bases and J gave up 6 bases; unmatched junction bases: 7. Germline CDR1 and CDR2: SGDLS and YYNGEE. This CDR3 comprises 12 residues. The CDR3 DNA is TGTGCCAGTAGGACAGGTTTCGATGGCTACACCTTC. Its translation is CASRTGFDGYTF.

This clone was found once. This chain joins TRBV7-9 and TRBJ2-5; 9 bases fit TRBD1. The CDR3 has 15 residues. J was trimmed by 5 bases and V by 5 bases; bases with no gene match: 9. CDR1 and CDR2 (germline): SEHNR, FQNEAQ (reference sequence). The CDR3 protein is CASSVRDRDGETQYF. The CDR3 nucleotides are TGTGCCAGCAGCGTCCGGGACAGGGACGGGGAGACCCAGTACTTC.

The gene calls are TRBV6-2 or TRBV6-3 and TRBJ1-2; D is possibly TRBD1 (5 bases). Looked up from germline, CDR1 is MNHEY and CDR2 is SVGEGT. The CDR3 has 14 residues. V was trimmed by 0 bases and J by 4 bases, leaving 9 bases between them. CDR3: CASSYSQGGYGYTF. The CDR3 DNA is TGTGCCAGCAGTTACTCCCAGGGCGGCTATGGCTACACCTTC.

CDR3 DNA sequence: TGTGCCAGCAGCTTAGTCAGCGGCGCTGAAGCTTTCTTT. Translating gives CASSLVSGAEAFF. This chain uses TRBV11-3 with TRBJ1-1; D remains unclear. Germline loops: CDR1 SGHNT, CDR2 YENEEA. V was clipped by 1 base and J by 6 bases, with 9 bases between them. This CDR3 spans 13 amino acids.

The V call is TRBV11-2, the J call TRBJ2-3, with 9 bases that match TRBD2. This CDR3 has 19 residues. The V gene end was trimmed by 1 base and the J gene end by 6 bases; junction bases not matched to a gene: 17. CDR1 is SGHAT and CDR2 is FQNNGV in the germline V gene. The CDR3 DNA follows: TGTGCCAGCAGCTTAGGCCGGCGCGGGGGGGCCCCTTTTTGGGATACGCAGTATTTT. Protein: CASSLGRRGGAPFWDTQYF.

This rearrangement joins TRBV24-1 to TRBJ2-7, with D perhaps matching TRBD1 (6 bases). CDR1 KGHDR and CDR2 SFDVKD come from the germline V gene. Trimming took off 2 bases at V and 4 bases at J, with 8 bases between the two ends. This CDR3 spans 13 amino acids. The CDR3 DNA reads TGTGCCACCAGTGATTCCACAGGGTACGAGCAGTACTTC. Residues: CATSDSTGYEQYF.

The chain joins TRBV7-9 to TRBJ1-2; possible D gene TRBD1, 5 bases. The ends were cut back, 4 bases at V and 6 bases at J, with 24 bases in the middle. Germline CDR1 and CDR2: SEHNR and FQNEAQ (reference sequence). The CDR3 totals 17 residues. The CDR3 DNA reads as TGTGCCAGCAGCTACGACAGTTTCCTCGTCCCGTTGCATGGCTACACCTTC. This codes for CASSYDSFLVPLHGYTF.

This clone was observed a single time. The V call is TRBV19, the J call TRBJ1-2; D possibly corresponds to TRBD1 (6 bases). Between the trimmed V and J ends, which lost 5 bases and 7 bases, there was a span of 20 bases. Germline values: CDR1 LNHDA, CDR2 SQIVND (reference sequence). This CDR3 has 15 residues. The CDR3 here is CASSLSRQGTSGYTF. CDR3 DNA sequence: TGTGCCAGTAGTCTATCCCGGCAGGGGACAAGTGGCTACACCTTC. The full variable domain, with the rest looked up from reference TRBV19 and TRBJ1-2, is DGGITQSPKYLFRKEGQNVTLSCEQNLNHDAMYWYRQDPGQGLRLIYYSQIVNDFQKGDIAEGYSVSREKKESFPLTVTSAQKNPTAFYLCASSLSRQGTSGYTFGSGTRLTVV.